This T cell receptor beta chain emerged from a study of T cell responses to AZD1222 COVID-19 vaccine. Assay used: immunoSEQ multiplex PCR; TCRdb lists only in-frame clones, some missing. The repertoire holds approximately 90,000 clones, with 85% to 95% as singletons. CDR1 SEHNR and CDR2 FQNEAQ come from the germline V gene (reference sequence). V shed 1 base, J shed 2 bases, and the junction held 10 bases outside the gene matches. The CDR3 is made up of 19 amino acids. The V and J genes are TRBV7-9 and TRBJ2-5; 13 nucleotides agree with TRBD2. The clonotype originates from an adult in good health. Sequences were derived from peripheral blood, sampled on day 0 of AZD1222 vaccination. The CDR3 coding sequence is TGTGCCAGCAGCTTAGGTCGGACTAGCGGGAGCCCCCTACAAGAGACCCAGTACTTC. Translated: CASSLGRTSGSPLQETQYF.